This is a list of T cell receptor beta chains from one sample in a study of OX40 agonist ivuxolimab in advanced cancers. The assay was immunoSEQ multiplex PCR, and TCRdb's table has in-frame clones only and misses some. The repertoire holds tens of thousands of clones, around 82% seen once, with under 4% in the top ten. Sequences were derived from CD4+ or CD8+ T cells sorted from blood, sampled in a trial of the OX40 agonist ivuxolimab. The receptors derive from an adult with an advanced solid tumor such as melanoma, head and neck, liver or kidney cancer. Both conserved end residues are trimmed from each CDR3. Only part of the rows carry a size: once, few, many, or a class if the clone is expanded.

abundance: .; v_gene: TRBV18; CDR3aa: ASSPRTGGGYT
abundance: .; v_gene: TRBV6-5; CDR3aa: AAGRGSGYT
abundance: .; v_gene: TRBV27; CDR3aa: ASSLTWGQETQY
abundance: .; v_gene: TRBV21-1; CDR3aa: ATLTEQF
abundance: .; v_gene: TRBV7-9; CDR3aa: ASSPPFWVENYGYT
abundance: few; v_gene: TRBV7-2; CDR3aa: ASSLLGMSYEQY
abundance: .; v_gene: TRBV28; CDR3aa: ASSPLASSTTGELF
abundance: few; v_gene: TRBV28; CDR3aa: ASSLSPTGYGYT
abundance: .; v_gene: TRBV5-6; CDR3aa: ASSFAGTGGNTGELF
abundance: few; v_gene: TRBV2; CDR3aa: ASSTRMLGQPQH
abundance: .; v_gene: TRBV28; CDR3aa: ASRKIGTSGHNEQF
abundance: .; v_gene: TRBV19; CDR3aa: ASRLSGANVLT
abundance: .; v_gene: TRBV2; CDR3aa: ANSPEAGEQY
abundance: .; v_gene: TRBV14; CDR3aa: ASSQDYRGSANEKLF
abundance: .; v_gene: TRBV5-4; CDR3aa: ASSLGGTGELF
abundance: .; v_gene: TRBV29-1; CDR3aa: SVDRQGKEQY
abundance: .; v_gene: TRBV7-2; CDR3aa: ASSFLRATDTQY
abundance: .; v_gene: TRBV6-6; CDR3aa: ASSYSTGAGGYT
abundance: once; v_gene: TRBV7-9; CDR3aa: ASSGLGGGNTEAF
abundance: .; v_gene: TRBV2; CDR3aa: ASSENTVSYEQY
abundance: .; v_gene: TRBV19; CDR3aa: ASSIGVMRPGANVLT
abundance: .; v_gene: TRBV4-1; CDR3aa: ASSQGVGGYEQY
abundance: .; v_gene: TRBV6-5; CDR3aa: ASMEGVNYGYT
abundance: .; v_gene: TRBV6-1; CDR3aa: ASRVVYQETQY
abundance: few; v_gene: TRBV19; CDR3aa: ASSIGQVHQPQH
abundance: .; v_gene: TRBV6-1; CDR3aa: ASSDPWTSDNTQY
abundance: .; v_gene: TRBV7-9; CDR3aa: ASSGVLGQRAGELF
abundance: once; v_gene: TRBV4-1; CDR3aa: ASSQEETRYNEQF
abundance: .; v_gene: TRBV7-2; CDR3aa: ASSPPRGEWNGYT
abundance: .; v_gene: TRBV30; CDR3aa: AAWRGLVPGNEQF
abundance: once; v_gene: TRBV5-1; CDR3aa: ASSLWRTDTQY
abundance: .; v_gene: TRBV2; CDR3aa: ASGGDSRSGANVLT
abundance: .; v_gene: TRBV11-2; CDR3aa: ASSLAVDGYT
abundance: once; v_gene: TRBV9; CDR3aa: ASSVGDRSLGTDTQY
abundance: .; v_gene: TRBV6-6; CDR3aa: ASRITGEEAF
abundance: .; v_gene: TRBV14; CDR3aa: ASSKLGAGTDTQY
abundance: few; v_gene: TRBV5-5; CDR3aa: ASSFSGYYEYEQY
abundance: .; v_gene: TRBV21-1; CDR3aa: ASSKPPTPSYNEQF
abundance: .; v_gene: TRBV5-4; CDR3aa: ASSGGPGLAGGDTGELF
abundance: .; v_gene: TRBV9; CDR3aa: ASSEGRGGDTQY
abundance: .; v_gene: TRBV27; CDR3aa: ASSLSRNEQF
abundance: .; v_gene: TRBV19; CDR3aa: ASSPQGVDEQF
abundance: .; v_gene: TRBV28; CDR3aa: ASIPGGSGNTIY
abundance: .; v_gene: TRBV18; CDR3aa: ASSRTGDFSNNEQF
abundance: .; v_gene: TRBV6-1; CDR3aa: ASSETGHQVWGTQH
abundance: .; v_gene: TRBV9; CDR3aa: ASSVGDLYGYT
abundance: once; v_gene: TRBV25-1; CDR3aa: ASTQTHRSSYNEQF
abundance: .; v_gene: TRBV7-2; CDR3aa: ASSLRIGNEQF
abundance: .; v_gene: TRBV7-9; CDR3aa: ASSSRQGAIGELF
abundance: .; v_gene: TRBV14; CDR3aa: ASSRGETQY
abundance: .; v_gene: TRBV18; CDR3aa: ASSPEAGAEETQY